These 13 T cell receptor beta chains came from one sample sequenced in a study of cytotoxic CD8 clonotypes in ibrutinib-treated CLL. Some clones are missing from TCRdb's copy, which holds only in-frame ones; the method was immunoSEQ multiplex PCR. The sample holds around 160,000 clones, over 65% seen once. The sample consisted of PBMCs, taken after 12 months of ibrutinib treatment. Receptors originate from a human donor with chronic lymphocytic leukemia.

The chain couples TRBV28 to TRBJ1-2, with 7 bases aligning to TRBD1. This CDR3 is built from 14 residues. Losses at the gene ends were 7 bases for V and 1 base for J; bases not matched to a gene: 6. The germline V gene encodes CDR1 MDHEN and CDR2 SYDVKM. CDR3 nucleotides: TGTGCCAGCACCAGGACAGGAAATAACTATGGCTACACCTTC. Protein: CASTRTGNNYGYTF.

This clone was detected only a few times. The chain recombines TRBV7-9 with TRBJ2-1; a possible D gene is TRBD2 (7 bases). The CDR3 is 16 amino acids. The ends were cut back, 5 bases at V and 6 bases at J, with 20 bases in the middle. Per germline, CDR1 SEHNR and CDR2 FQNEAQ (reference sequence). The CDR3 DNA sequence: TGTGCCAGCAGCCCCCAGAGAGGGGGGGCCAGCAATGAGCAGTTCTTC. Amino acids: CASSPQRGGASNEQFF.

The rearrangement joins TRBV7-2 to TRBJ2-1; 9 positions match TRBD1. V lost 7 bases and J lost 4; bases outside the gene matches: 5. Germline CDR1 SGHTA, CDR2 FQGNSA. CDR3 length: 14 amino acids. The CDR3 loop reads CASKTGGSYNEQFF. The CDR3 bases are TGTGCCAGCAAAACAGGGGGCAGTTACAATGAGCAGTTCTTC.

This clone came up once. CDR3 sequence reads: CASSYSPLDPSYEQYF. In DNA, the CDR3 is TGTGCCAGCAGTTACTCTCCGCTAGATCCTTCCTACGAGCAGTACTTC. The rearrangement links TRBV6-6 to TRBJ2-7; the D is unclear. CDR1 MNHNY and CDR2 SVGAGI come from the germline V gene (reference sequence). The V end was cut by 0 bases, the J end by 1 base, with 13 bases between. This CDR3 has 16 residues.

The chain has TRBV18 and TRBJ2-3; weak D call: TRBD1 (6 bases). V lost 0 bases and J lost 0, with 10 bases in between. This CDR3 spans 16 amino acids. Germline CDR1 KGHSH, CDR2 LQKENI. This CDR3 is CASSPPGQRSTDTQYF. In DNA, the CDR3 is TGTGCCAGCTCACCACCAGGACAGAGAAGCACAGATACGCAGTATTTT.

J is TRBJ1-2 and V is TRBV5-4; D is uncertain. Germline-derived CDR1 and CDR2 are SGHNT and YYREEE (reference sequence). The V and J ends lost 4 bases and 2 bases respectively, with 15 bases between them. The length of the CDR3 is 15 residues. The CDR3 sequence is CASSHKRNTNYGYTF. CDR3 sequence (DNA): TGTGCCAGCAGCCATAAGAGAAATACAAACTATGGCTACACCTTC.

The CDR3 sequence: CAIRSSTGERNSPLHF. CDR3 coding DNA: TGTGCCATCAGAAGCTCCACCGGAGAGAGGAATTCACCCCTCCACTTT. The J gene is TRBJ1-6, the V gene TRBV10-3, with D hard to call. The V end lost 6 bases, the J end lost 7 bases, and 19 bases lay between the germline ends. The CDR3 length is 16 residues. From germline, CDR1 is ENHRY and CDR2 SYGVKD.

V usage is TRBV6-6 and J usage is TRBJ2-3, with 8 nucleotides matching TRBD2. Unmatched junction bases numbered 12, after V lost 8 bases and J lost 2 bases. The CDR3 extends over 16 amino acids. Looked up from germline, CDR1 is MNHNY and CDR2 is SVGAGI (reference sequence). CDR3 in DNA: TGTGCCAGCCGCCCCCGCCGGGGGGGTGACACAGATACGCAGTATTTT. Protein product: CASRPRRGGDTDTQYF.

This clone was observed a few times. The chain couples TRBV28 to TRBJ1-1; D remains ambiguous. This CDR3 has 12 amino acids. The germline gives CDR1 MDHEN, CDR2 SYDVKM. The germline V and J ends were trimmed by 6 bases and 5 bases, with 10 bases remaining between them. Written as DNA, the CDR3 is TGTGCCAGCAGGGAGGTGACGACTGAAGCTTTCTTT. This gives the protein CASREVTTEAFF.

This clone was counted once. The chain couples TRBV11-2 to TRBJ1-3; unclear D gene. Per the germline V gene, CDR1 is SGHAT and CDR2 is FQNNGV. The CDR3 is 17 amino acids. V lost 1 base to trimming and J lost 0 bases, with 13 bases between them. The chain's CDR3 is CASSLGWAGYSGNTIYF. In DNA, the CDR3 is TGTGCCAGCAGCTTAGGGTGGGCAGGATACTCTGGAAACACCATATATTTT.

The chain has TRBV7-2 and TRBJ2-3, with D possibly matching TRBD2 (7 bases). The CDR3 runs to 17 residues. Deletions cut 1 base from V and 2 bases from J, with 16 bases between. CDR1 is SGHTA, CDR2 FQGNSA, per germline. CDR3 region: CASSLVGGGGSTDTQYF. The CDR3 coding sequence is TGTGCCAGCAGCTTAGTGGGAGGGGGAGGATCCACAGATACGCAGTATTTT.

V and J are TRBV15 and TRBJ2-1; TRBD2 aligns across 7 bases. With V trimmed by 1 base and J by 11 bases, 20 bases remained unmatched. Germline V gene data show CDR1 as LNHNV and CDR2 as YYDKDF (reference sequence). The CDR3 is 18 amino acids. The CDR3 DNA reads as TGTGCCACCAGCAGAGCGAAGGGGACTACAGGTTTGGGGGGTAAGCAGTTCTTC. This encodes CATSRAKGTTGLGGKQFF.

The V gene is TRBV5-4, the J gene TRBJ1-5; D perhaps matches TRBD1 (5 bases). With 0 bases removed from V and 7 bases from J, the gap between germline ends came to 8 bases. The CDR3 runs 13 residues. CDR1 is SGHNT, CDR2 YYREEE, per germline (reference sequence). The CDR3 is CASSLAPGQPQHF. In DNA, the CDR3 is TGTGCCAGCAGCTTGGCCCCAGGGCAGCCCCAGCATTTT.